A single sample is the source of the 22 T cell receptor beta chains below, sequenced in a study of T-cell reconstitution after alpha-beta-depleted transplantation in children (dated by TCRdb to about 2016). Libraries were constructed by PCR. Sequencing took place on an Illumina HiSeq 2500. To normalize quantification of the TCRbeta repertoire, the TCR libraries were built with molecular barcoding that relied on unique molecular identifiers. In TCRdb, the public reads were trimmed at Q25 with fastp and aligned with MiXCR, with productive beta chains retained. One record per CDR3 amino acid sequence lists the most common genes and DNA. For this sample there are some 240,000 distinct CDR3 sequences; approximately 9.7% appear just once. About 5% of the sample lies in the top ten. This specimen consisted of PBMCs from the stem cell graft donor, obtained from the stem cell graft. All receptors derive from a human donor who donated a stem cell graft to a child with SCID.

The sample holds many counts of this clonotype. CDR3: CASSVGIGELFF. CDR3 DNA: TGTGCCAGCAGTGTAGGGATCGGGGAGCTGTTTTTT. The chain has TRBV6-1 and TRBJ2-2; D gene uncertain. The CDR3 covers 12 residues. The germline V gene encodes CDR1 MNHNS and CDR2 SASEGT. Deletions cut 4 bases from V and 7 bases from J, with 7 bases between.

In its sample, this clonotype was seen many times. V usage is TRBV5-4 and J usage is TRBJ2-3; D may correspond to TRBD1 or TRBD2 (5 bases each). The V and J ends lost 2 bases and 6 bases respectively, with 13 bases between them. The CDR3 has 14 residues. From germline, CDR1 is SGHNT and CDR2 YYREEE (reference sequence). The CDR3 DNA sequence: TGTGCCAGCAGCTTTGCCGGGACCGGCGATACGCAGTATTTT. Translation gives CASSFAGTGDTQYF.

At least ten counts were recorded for this clonotype. V and J are TRBV5-6 and TRBJ1-5; D is unclear. Trimming took 4 bases from V and 0 from J, leaving 14 bases between them. This CDR3 contains 16 residues. In germline, CDR1 is SGHDT, CDR2 YYEEEE. The CDR3 nucleotides are TGTGCCAGCAGCCGCCGTAGCGGGAATAGCAATCAGCCCCAGCATTTT. Translating gives CASSRRSGNSNQPQHF. The variable domain in full, with the rest retrieved from reference TRBV5-6 and TRBJ1-5, is DAGVTQSPTHLIKTRGQQVTLRCSPKSGHDTVSWYQQALGQGPQFIFQYYEEEERQRGNFPDRFSGHQFPNYSSELNVNALLLGDSALYLCASSRRSGNSNQPQHFGDGTRLSIL.

This clonotype was seen just once. J is TRBJ1-4 and V is TRBV4-1; the D gene is possibly TRBD1 (5 bases). Deletions cut 4 bases from V and 1 base from J, with 13 bases between. This CDR3 has 16 amino acids. The germline gives CDR1 MGHRA, CDR2 YSYEKL. CDR3 DNA: TGCGCCAGCAGCCTTCGCGAGACAGTAACTAATGAAAAACTGTTTTTT. It specifies CASSLRETVTNEKLFF.

This clonotype was counted a few times. The J gene is TRBJ2-2, the V gene TRBV7-8; D might be TRBD2 (6 bases). The CDR3 contains 16 residues. The V and J ends lost 1 base and 3 bases respectively, with 12 bases between them. Germline CDR1 and CDR2: SGHVS and FQNEAQ. Written as DNA, the CDR3 is TGTGCCAGCAGCTTAGTAGGGACTTTCTACACCGGGGAGCTGTTTTTT. It is translated as CASSLVGTFYTGELFF.

This clonotype was recorded many times. V gene TRBV6-1 combines with J gene TRBJ1-5; D is unclear. Trimming took 6 bases from V and 2 from J, leaving 14 bases between them. The CDR3 sequence is 15 residues long. From germline, CDR1 is MNHNS and CDR2 SASEGT. The CDR3 here is CASSPGGVGNQPQHF. CDR3 DNA: TGTGCCAGCAGCCCTGGCGGGGTAGGCAATCAGCCCCAGCATTTT.

This clonotype was recorded at least ten times. The CDR3 coding sequence is TGCGCCAGCAGCTTGGAGGCTTCCTACGAGCAGTACTTC. Protein sequence: CASSLEASYEQYF. V gene TRBV5-1 combines with J gene TRBJ2-7; D remains ambiguous. The CDR3 consists of 13 residues. The ends were cut back, 0 bases at V and 1 base at J, with 5 bases in the middle. Germline CDR1 SGHRS, CDR2 YFSETQ.

This clonotype has at least ten counts. The gene calls are TRBV5-1 and TRBJ2-1, with D tentatively TRBD2 (6 bases). The length of the CDR3 is 16 residues. The germline V gene encodes CDR1 SGHRS and CDR2 YFSETQ. V gave up 0 bases and J gave up 8 bases, with 18 bases separating them. CDR3: CASSLAIGTPEDEQFF. The CDR3 bases are TGCGCCAGCAGCTTGGCCATCGGGACTCCAGAGGATGAGCAGTTCTTC.

This clonotype was seen ten or more times. The rearrangement links TRBV28 to TRBJ2-5; TRBD1 agrees at 9 bases. V was clipped by 8 bases and J by 1 base; unmatched bases: 5. Germline-derived CDR1 and CDR2 are MDHEN and SYDVKM. The CDR3 is made up of 14 amino acids. CDR3 DNA sequence: TGTGCCAGCTCCCCGACAGGGGGCCAAGAGACCCAGTACTTC. This codes for CASSPTGGQETQYF.

The chain employs TRBV7-9 and TRBJ2-7; D gene uncertain. The ends were cut back, 5 bases at V and 0 bases at J, with 11 bases in the middle. CDR3 length equals 14 residues. CDR1 SEHNR and CDR2 FQNEAQ come from the germline V gene (reference sequence). CDR3 loop: CASSTARRSYEQYF. CDR3 bases: TGTGCCAGCAGCACCGCCAGGCGCTCCTACGAGCAGTACTTC.

This clonotype occurred many times. The J gene is TRBJ1-1, the V gene TRBV20-1; D is perhaps TRBD1 (5 bases). V was trimmed by 3 bases and J by 5 bases, leaving 13 bases between them. Germline V gene data show CDR1 as DFQATT and CDR2 as SNEGSKA (reference sequence). This CDR3 is 13 amino acids long. The CDR3 sequence: CSASHRHITEAFF. The CDR3 DNA reads as TGCAGTGCTAGCCACAGGCATATTACTGAAGCTTTCTTT.

This clonotype was picked up many times. The genes are TRBV7-2 and TRBJ2-3; TRBD2 matches 7 bases. The germline gives CDR1 SGHTA, CDR2 FQGNSA. The CDR3 consists of 17 residues. V was clipped by 5 bases and J by 6 bases; unmatched bases: 17. CDR3 sequence: CASSPPRLAPEGDTQYF. CDR3 sequence (DNA): TGTGCCAGCAGCCCCCCGAGACTAGCACCCGAGGGGGATACGCAGTATTTT.

This clonotype appeared many times. The chain is built from TRBV7-8 and TRBJ2-1; D call uncertain. Germline V gene lookup returns CDR1 SGHVS and CDR2 FQNEAQ. The CDR3 is 15 residues long. The V end lost 5 bases, the J end lost 1 base, and 12 bases lay between the germline ends. CDR3 sequence reads: CASSVTPGSYNEQFF. The DNA of the CDR3 is TGTGCCAGCAGCGTCACCCCCGGGTCCTACAATGAGCAGTTCTTC.

This clonotype was recorded many times. The J gene is TRBJ2-2, the V gene TRBV6-5; TRBD1 aligns across 8 bases. Losses at the gene ends were 4 bases for V and 4 bases for J; bases not matched to a gene: 14. Germline CDR1 is MNHEY and CDR2 is SVGAGI. The CDR3 contains 18 residues. CDR3 DNA: TGTGCCAGCAGTTCTCCAGGGGGCGCTTTCCGTGGCACCGGGGAGCTGTTTTTT. Encoded protein: CASSSPGGAFRGTGELFF.

This clonotype appeared many times. The V gene is TRBV20-1, the J gene TRBJ1-2; D might be TRBD1 (6 bases). The CDR3 totals 12 residues. Germline assignment: CDR1 DFQATT and CDR2 SNEGSKA (reference sequence). Trimming took off 3 bases at V and 4 bases at J, with 9 bases between the two ends. The CDR3 bases are TGCAGTGCTAGCATCAGGGGCTATGGCTACACCTTC. Translated, it gives CSASIRGYGYTF.

The V gene is TRBV5-1, the J gene TRBJ2-7; D is perhaps TRBD2 (5 bases). Germline V gene sequence: CDR1 SGHRS, CDR2 YFSETQ. With 2 bases removed from V and 0 bases from J, the gap between germline ends came to 15 bases. The CDR3 is made up of 16 amino acids. CDR3 nucleotides: TGCGCCAGCAGCTTCCTTGAGGGCTACAGCTCCTACGAGCAGTACTTC. Its translation is CASSFLEGYSSYEQYF.

This clonotype was counted ten times or more. V is TRBV12-3 or TRBV12-4 and J is TRBJ1-5; 12 bases match TRBD1. Unmatched junction bases numbered 11, after V lost 8 bases and J lost 3 bases. The CDR3 consists of 17 residues. CDR3 in DNA: TGTGCCAGCGGACAGCCGGGACAGGGGGCTTTCAATCAGCCCCAGCATTTT. It specifies CASGQPGQGAFNQPQHF.

This clonotype was detected many times. Here the CDR3 reads CASSPLVGFGNTEAFF. In DNA form, the CDR3 reads TGTGCCAGCAGCCCCCTCGTGGGGTTCGGGAACACTGAAGCTTTCTTT. The V and J genes are TRBV7-8 and TRBJ1-1; D is uncertain. CDR1 is SGHVS, CDR2 FQNEAQ, per germline. This CDR3 comprises 16 residues. The V end was cut by 5 bases, the J end by 1 base, with 17 bases between.

This clonotype was counted ten times or more. The genes are TRBV5-1 and TRBJ1-6; perhaps TRBD1 as D (6 bases). The germline gives CDR1 SGHRS, CDR2 YFSETQ. The V gene lost 4 bases and the J gene lost 7 bases, with 18 bases spanning the gap. This CDR3 has 16 residues. The CDR3 DNA sequence: TGCGCCAGCAGCGGAGGGGGACATCGGATCAATTCACCCCTCCACTTT. It specifies CASSGGGHRINSPLHF.

This clonotype has a count of ten or more. The chain links TRBV5-6 to TRBJ2-5; 8 bases fit TRBD1. The CDR3 is made up of 14 amino acids. Trimming removed 4 bases from V and 3 bases from J; junction bases left unmatched: 5. Germline lookup yields CDR1 SGHDT and CDR2 YYEEEE. The CDR3 protein is CASSGQGTEETQYF. Here the CDR3 DNA reads TGTGCCAGCAGCGGACAGGGTACAGAAGAGACCCAGTACTTC.

This clonotype was seen at least ten times. The chain is built from TRBV5-1 and TRBJ2-7, with D uncertain. Trimming removed 0 bases from V and 1 base from J, with 8 bases in between. This CDR3 comprises 14 residues. The germline CDR1 and CDR2 sequences are SGHRS and YFSETQ. The CDR3 DNA sequence: TGCGCCAGCAGCTTGGATGGGGAATCCTACGAGCAGTACTTC. Amino acids: CASSLDGESYEQYF.

V gene TRBV6-2 or TRBV6-3 combines with J gene TRBJ2-7; D is undetermined. Germline V lookup: CDR1 MNHEY, CDR2 SVGEGT. The CDR3 length is 17 residues. V was cut by 0 bases and J by 2 bases, with 17 bases left in between. The CDR3 coding sequence is TGTGCCAGCAGTTACTCGAGGTCGGGCGGCAACACCTACGAGCAGTACTTC. This encodes CASSYSRSGGNTYEQYF.